The 20 T cell receptor beta chains given below trace back to one sample, sequenced in a study of T cell responses to AZD1222 COVID-19 vaccine. Sequencing was performed with immunoSEQ multiplex PCR; in TCRdb, only in-frame clones are kept and a portion is missing. The table includes 150,000 to 180,000 clones, 75% to 90% detected once. The sample here was peripheral blood, taken after recovery from COVID-19. The source of these receptors is an adult who had recovered from COVID-19.

The chain has TRBV7-9 and TRBJ2-3; D unclear. V was cut by 2 bases and J by 5 bases, with 5 bases left in between. The CDR3 extends over 12 amino acids. Germline CDR1 and CDR2: SEHNR and FQNEAQ (reference sequence). Here the CDR3 reads CASSLSGDTQYF. CDR3 nucleotide sequence: TGTGCCAGCAGCTTAAGTGGAGATACGCAGTATTTT. Complete variable domain (other parts from reference TRBV7-9 and TRBJ2-3): DTGVSQNPRHKITKRGQNVTFRCDPISEHNRLYWYRQTLGQGPEFLTYFQNEAQLEKSRLLSDRFSAERPKGSFSTLEIQRTEQGDSAMYLCASSLSGDTQYFGPGTRLTVL.

CDR3 sequence: CASRDSKGPETEAFF. The CDR3 DNA reads as TGTGCCAGCCGGGACAGCAAGGGGCCCGAAACTGAAGCTTTCTTT. J is TRBJ1-1 and V is TRBV6-5, with 7 bases identical to TRBD1. Germline V gives CDR1 MNHEY, CDR2 SVGAGI. J gave up 5 bases and V 8 bases, and 14 bases lay outside the gene matches. CDR3 length equals 15 residues.

The chain is built from TRBV10-3 and TRBJ2-7; TRBD2 is a possible D gene (6 bases). CDR3 length: 14 residues. V was shortened by 9 bases and J by 2 bases, with 17 bases between the two germline ends. CDR1 and CDR2 from the germline V gene are ENHRY and SYGVKD. CDR3 DNA sequence: TGTGCCATAGGGTGGGGTGGGGAGGCCTACGAGCAGTACTTC. This sequence encodes CAIGWGGEAYEQYF.

The chain couples TRBV7-9 to TRBJ2-1; the match to TRBD2 covers 11 bases. With 5 bases clipped from V and 4 bases from J, the junction kept 10 bases outside the gene matches. This CDR3 has 17 amino acids. Germline V gene data show CDR1 as SEHNR and CDR2 as FQNEAQ (reference sequence). The CDR3 coding sequence is TGTGCCAGCAGCGGAATGCCTAGCGGGGGGCCTTACAATGAGCAGTTCTTC. Its protein product is CASSGMPSGGPYNEQFF.

The J gene is TRBJ2-7, the V gene TRBV12-3 or TRBV12-4, with 10 bases fitting TRBD1. The junction had 4 bases not matched to a gene; V was cut back by 7 bases and J by 7 bases. The CDR3 sequence is 12 residues long. For the CDR3, the DNA is TGTGCCAGCACCCGGACAGGGGGAGAGCAGTACTTC. It codes for CASTRTGGEQYF.

J is TRBJ2-7 and V is TRBV29-1, with no clear D. The CDR3 consists of 16 residues. V was shortened by 7 bases and J by 5 bases, with 27 bases between the two germline ends. The germline CDR1 and CDR2 sequences are SQVTM and ANQGSEA. CDR3 region: CSAGVPDGRARNEQYF. Here the CDR3 DNA reads TGCAGCGCCGGCGTTCCGGACGGAAGAGCTAGGAACGAGCAGTACTTC.

The rearrangement links TRBV7-2 to TRBJ2-7, with D possibly matching TRBD1 (6 bases). V lost 5 bases, J lost 7 bases, and 21 bases lay in between. The CDR3 has 15 residues. Germline values: CDR1 SGHTA, CDR2 FQGNSA. CDR3 sequence (DNA): TGTGCCAGCAGCCCTTTGGGGCAGGGGATGGGGGAGCAGTACTTC. Translation: CASSPLGQGMGEQYF.

The V gene is TRBV25-1, the J gene TRBJ1-1, with D perhaps TRBD1 (6 bases). The ends were cut back, 4 bases at V and 1 base at J, with 10 bases in the middle. Germline CDR1 and CDR2: MGHDK and SYGVNS. The CDR3 has 14 amino acids. CDR3 sequence (DNA): TGTGCCAGCAGTGGACAGGACGCGAACACTGAAGCTTTCTTT. It translates to CASSGQDANTEAFF.

The V gene is TRBV3-1 (or the pseudogene TRBV3-2), the J gene TRBJ1-2; the D is unclear. CDR3 size: 13 residues. Trimming took off 1 base at V and 4 bases at J, with 7 bases between the two ends. In germline, CDR1 is LGHDT, CDR2 YNNKEL (reference sequence). CDR3: CASSQGPTYGYTF. The CDR3 DNA is TGTGCCAGCAGCCAAGGACCCACCTATGGCTACACCTTC.

The genes are TRBV5-4 and TRBJ1-2; no definite D call. The CDR3 extends over 18 amino acids. Trimming stripped 3 bases from V and 4 bases from J, with 25 bases between. The germline CDR1 and CDR2 sequences are SGHNT and YYREEE (reference sequence). The CDR3 region is CASSSSLTTTWSGYGYTF. CDR3 DNA sequence: TGTGCCAGCAGCTCCTCGCTGACCACAACTTGGTCTGGCTATGGCTACACCTTC.

The chain has TRBV19 and TRBJ2-7; D possibly matches TRBD1 or TRBD2 (6 bases each). This CDR3 contains 15 residues. CDR1 and CDR2 from the germline V gene are LNHDA and SQIVND (reference sequence). V lost 2 bases and J lost 1, with 12 bases in between. The CDR3 DNA reads as TGTGCCAGTAGTATATCTCAGGGGAGGTCCTACGAGCAGTACTTC. Residues: CASSISQGRSYEQYF.

This sequence joins TRBV24-1 and TRBJ2-7; the D is unclear. This CDR3 comprises 12 residues. Germline V gene data show CDR1 as KGHDR and CDR2 as SFDVKD. V shed 3 bases and J shed 3 bases, with 5 bases lying between them. The CDR3 sequence is CATSDRSYEQYF. The CDR3 nucleotides are TGTGCCACCAGTGATCGGAGCTACGAGCAGTACTTC.

V gene TRBV2 combines with J gene TRBJ1-4; D remains ambiguous. Germline V gives CDR1 SNHLY, CDR2 FYNNEI. Trimming stripped 7 bases from V and 5 bases from J, with 17 bases between. The CDR3 consists of 15 residues. Here the CDR3 reads CASTIGQARNEKLFF. DNA for the CDR3: TGTGCCAGCACCATTGGGCAGGCAAGGAATGAAAAACTGTTTTTT.

V and J are TRBV2 and TRBJ2-3; D possibly uses TRBD1 or TRBD2 (5 bases each). Germline V gene lookup returns CDR1 SNHLY and CDR2 FYNNEI. The CDR3 runs to 15 residues. Trimming stripped 7 bases from V and 2 bases from J, with 16 bases between. DNA for the CDR3: TGTGCCAGCAAGGATGGGCCGGGACCCACAGATACGCAGTATTTT. Its translation is CASKDGPGPTDTQYF.

The CDR3 spells CASSLRHGPTEAFF. The CDR3 DNA sequence: TGTGCCAGCAGCCTCCGACATGGGCCCACTGAAGCTTTCTTT. The gene calls are TRBV7-2 and TRBJ1-1; D gene uncertain. The germline V and J ends were trimmed by 5 bases and 4 bases, with 14 bases remaining between them. Germline V gene lookup returns CDR1 SGHTA and CDR2 FQGNSA. The CDR3 loop spans 14 amino acids.

CDR3 sequence reads: CASSLGDTQYF. The CDR3 DNA sequence: TGTGCCAGCAGCTTAGGTGATACGCAGTATTTT. The chain joins TRBV11-2 to TRBJ2-3; D not resolved. The CDR3 is 11 residues long. The V and J ends lost 1 base and 6 bases respectively, with 2 bases between them. Germline CDR1 and CDR2: SGHAT and FQNNGV.

This chain joins TRBV29-1 and TRBJ2-5, with 7 nucleotides matching TRBD1. This CDR3 comprises 15 residues. From germline, CDR1 is SQVTM and CDR2 ANQGSEA. V lost 3 bases and J lost 0; bases outside the gene matches: 7. The CDR3 here is CSVDGAGGYQETQYF. The CDR3 nucleotides read TGCAGCGTTGATGGGGCAGGGGGTTACCAAGAGACCCAGTACTTC.

This clone showed up just a few times. The chain is built from TRBV7-9 and TRBJ2-7; D is perhaps TRBD2 (7 bases). Trimming left V 6 bases short and J 4 bases short, with 25 bases between. CDR1 is SEHNR and CDR2 is FQNEAQ in the germline V gene (reference sequence). There are 17 residues in the CDR3. Here the CDR3 DNA reads TGTGCCAGCAGTCGTCGCGCGGGGGCCGTAAGCGTGTACGAGCAGTACTTC. Translation: CASSRRAGAVSVYEQYF.

The sample holds many counts of this clone. This chain uses TRBV6-5 with TRBJ1-6; a possible D gene is TRBD1 (5 bases). CDR3 length: 14 amino acids. Looked up from germline, CDR1 is MNHEY and CDR2 is SVGAGI. The V end lost 7 bases, the J end lost 7 bases, and 14 bases lay between the germline ends. The CDR3 nucleotides are TGTGCCAGCAACCAAGGGGATCCCAATTCACCCCTCCACTTT. Its protein product is CASNQGDPNSPLHF.

The CDR3 here is CTCRAGRETQYF. The CDR3, as DNA: TGTACCTGTCGAGCTGGACGGGAGACCCAGTACTTC. This chain joins TRBV6-5 and TRBJ2-5; D unclear. The germline V gene has CDR1 MNHEY and CDR2 SVGAGI. The CDR3 covers 12 residues.